This T cell receptor (beta chain) was captured in a study of neurological immune-mediated disorders (dated by TCRdb to the late 2010s). Concerning the study at large: Peripheral blood TCR-beta repertoires from patients with HTLV-I-associated myelopathy (HAM/TSP), patients with multiple sclerosis, and healthy controls were compared in the study using UMI-based sequencing. Longitudinal samples, technical triplicates and paired sorted CD4+ and CD8+ T-cell subsets, alongside PBMC samples, were included among the roughly 110 TCR-beta libraries. Technical triplicate libraries were sequenced so that the variability in frequency of each individual clone could be precisely calculated. The cohort comprised roughly 65 subjects: about 14 HAM/TSP patients, 35 or so multiple sclerosis patients and approximately 20 healthy controls.

cDNA synthesis used template-switch 5'RACE with a primer carrying a 10-nucleotide random unique molecular identifier tagging each TCR transcript. Every sequencing run yielded over 170 million TCR-beta sequences covering 15-18 subjects. The RNeasy kit was used to extract total RNA. TCR-beta VDJ regions were amplified with primers for the TCR constant region and the 5'RACE anchor, using the KAPA Real-time Library Amplification kit. Sample indexes and Illumina adaptors were added in a first PCR, after which library yield was increased in a second PCR. The roughly 650 bp TCR product was size-selected on a 2% E-gel SizeSelection system after Ampure bead purification. Before pooling, library quality was checked on a Bioanalyzer, concentration was measured with Qubit, and libraries were quantified with the Kapa Library Quantification kit. Libraries were sequenced paired-end 2 x 150 bp on an Illumina HiSeq 2500. To increase sequence diversity, about 24-32% phiX was spiked into each library pool. On the study's bioinformatics: Quality-filtered reads were processed with the UMI-based MiGEC pipeline, which removed over 85% of raw TCR sequences during error correction. VDJ genes were aligned to IMGT germline references, and each clonotype was defined by a unique CDR3 amino acid sequence together with V-J genes. Clonal expansion, Shannon diversity and CDR3 relatedness were evaluated with VDJtools (CalcPairwiseDistances, ClusterSamples), while phylogenetic trees were built in CLCbio workbench. A clone was classed as expanded if it had 8 or more unique UMIs, a cutoff based on coefficient-of-variation modelling across technical triplicates. In TCRdb, the public reads were trimmed at Q25 with fastp and aligned with MiXCR, with productive beta chains retained. Rows with one shared CDR3 protein collapse into an entry with the most common genes and DNA. The V and J calls here are based on TCRdb, not the publication. Recorded for this sample are 25,000 to 35,000 distinct CDR3 sequences; about 16% of them occurred a single time. Around 4.9% of the sample goes to the ten largest clones.

This clonotype was counted at least ten times. The antigen it recognizes is unknown. Base quality data are lacking; no much larger clone is found one base away. The CDR3 goes from the cysteine to the phenylalanine over 14 residues. Solely the CDR3 DNA is kept, with 42 bases framed from the first base. The germline V gene (reference sequence) yields LNHNV for CDR1 and YYDKDF for CDR2. Trimming accounts for 4 bases at V and 2 bases at J, while the number of junction bases matched to no gene is 2. What the authors observed across the whole study: TCR clonal expansion was highest in HAM/TSP patients and lowest in MS patients, with MS patients falling below even healthy controls. Across subjects, expanded clones never shared an identical CDR3 amino acid sequence, which suggests that the TCR-beta repertoires in every group were private.

Explained via the paper, the time point label denotes: technical triplicate 3. For the sorted-subset TCR libraries, the starting material was about 950,000 sorted CD4+ or CD8+ T cells. PBMCs were separated from peripheral blood using Ficoll-Hypaque density gradient centrifugation and then cryopreserved in liquid nitrogen. Paired sorted CD4+ and CD8+ subsets came from healthy controls, HAM/TSP patients and MS patients. Sequenced: CD4+ T cells from blood. The receptor comes from a female donor with HTLV-1-associated myelopathy (HAM/TSP). The chain is encoded by TRBV15 joined to TRBJ2-5; 9 nucleotides in the junction match TRBD1. CDR3 region: CATSMDRGQETQYF. The DNA is as follows: TGTGCCACCAGCATGGACAGGGGTCAAGAGACCCAGTACTTC.